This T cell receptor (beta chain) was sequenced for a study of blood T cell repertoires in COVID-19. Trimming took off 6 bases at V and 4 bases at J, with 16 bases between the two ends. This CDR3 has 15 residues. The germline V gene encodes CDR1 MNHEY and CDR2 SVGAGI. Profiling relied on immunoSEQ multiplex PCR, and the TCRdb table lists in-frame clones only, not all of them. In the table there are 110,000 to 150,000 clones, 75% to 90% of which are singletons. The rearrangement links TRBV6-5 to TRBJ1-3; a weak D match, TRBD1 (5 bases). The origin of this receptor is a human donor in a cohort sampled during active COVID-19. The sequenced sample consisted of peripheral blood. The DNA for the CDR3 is TGTGCCAGCAGCCTGGGGGGGGAGGCGGGAAACACCATATATTTT. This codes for CASSLGGEAGNTIYF.